These 6 T cell receptor beta chains were all obtained from the same sample, sequenced in a study of radiotherapy plus CTLA-4 blockade in lung cancer. Profiled with immunoSEQ multiplex PCR; TCRdb holds only in-frame clones, not every one. The data hold some 37,000 clones, with roughly 77% observed a single time. The specimen was peripheral blood, collected from a patient treated with radiotherapy plus ipilimumab. These receptor sequences come from a human donor with non-small cell lung cancer who had stable disease on radiotherapy plus ipilimumab.

The chain is built from TRBV7-9 and TRBJ2-7, with TRBD1 identical over 12 bases. The CDR3 extends over 16 amino acids. V dropped 5 bases and J dropped 2; count of bases not matched to a gene: 7. Per the germline V gene, CDR1 is SEHNR and CDR2 is FQNEAQ (reference sequence). CDR3 DNA: TGTGCCAGCAGCACCAGAGGGACAGGGGGCACCTACGAGCAGTACTTC. Protein sequence: CASSTRGTGGTYEQYF.

This clone has a handful of counts. At one boundary the junction diverges from the germline segment, which might be a read error. The chain uses TRBV7-2 and TRBJ2-1; either TRBD1 or TRBD2 may fit D (5 bases each). CDR1 is SGHTA and CDR2 is FQGNSA in the germline V gene. The CDR3 is made up of 12 amino acids. The CDR3 DNA sequence: TGTGCCAGCAGCTTCGGGACGTTATGGACGGTCTTC. Its translation is CASSFGTLWTVF.

Here the CDR3 DNA reads TGTGCCATCAGTGAGTCTTTAACCCTACAGGGGACTAACTATGGCTACACCTTC. Its translation is CAISESLTLQGTNYGYTF. The chain joins TRBV10-3 to TRBJ1-2; 7 bases map to TRBD1. The CDR3 extends over 18 amino acids. CDR1 is ENHRY and CDR2 is SYGVKD in the germline V gene. J was trimmed by 0 bases and V by 0 bases; bases with no gene match: 10.

CDR3 protein: CASSYEGAFGGYTF. The CDR3 DNA reads as TGTGCCAGCAGTTACGAGGGGGCATTCGGTGGCTACACCTTC. The chain carries TRBV6-5 and TRBJ1-2; 7 bases are shared with TRBD1. This CDR3 comprises 14 residues. The V gene end was trimmed by 2 bases and the J gene end by 7 bases; junction bases not matched to a gene: 7. The germline CDR1 and CDR2 sequences are MNHEY and SVGAGI.

This chain uses TRBV19 with TRBJ2-7, with D unclear. Germline loops: CDR1 LNHDA, CDR2 SQIVND (reference sequence). The CDR3 is 15 residues long. Trimming took 1 base from V and 6 from J, leaving 16 bases between them. CDR3: CASSIVGWGIREQYV. CDR3 coding DNA: TGTGCCAGTAGTATAGTGGGATGGGGAATTCGCGAGCAGTACGTC.

The CDR3 reads CASSLDRGRSYNSPLHF. As DNA, the CDR3 is TGTGCCAGCAGCTTGGACAGGGGACGCTCCTATAATTCACCCCTCCACTTT. The chain has TRBV5-5 and TRBJ1-6; 7 bases fit TRBD1. V dropped 0 bases and J dropped 0; count of bases not matched to a gene: 3. The length of the CDR3 is 17 residues. Germline V CDR1 and CDR2: SGHKS, YYEKEE (reference sequence).